Each of the 32 T cell receptor beta chains below was sequenced from the same sample in a study of long-term antiretroviral therapy in people with HIV. Sequencing relied on immunoSEQ assay v3.0, run at survey level. The data were produced by immunoSEQ multiplex PCR, yet TCRdb's version contains in-frame clones alone and is incomplete. The table lists some 40,000 clones, 94% of them singletons. The input for sequencing was unsorted PBMCs, taken around 9.2 years after starting antiretroviral therapy. These receptors were taken from a man aged 30-40 years with HIV.

The V and J genes are TRBV28 and TRBJ1-5; D remains ambiguous. The V end was cut by 10 bases, the J end by 3 bases, with 13 bases between. The CDR3 loop spans 13 amino acids. Per the germline V gene, CDR1 is MDHEN and CDR2 is SYDVKM. CDR3: CAIPDRINQPQHF. The CDR3 DNA follows: TGTGCCATACCGGACCGAATCAATCAGCCCCAGCATTTT.

The chain couples TRBV7-8 to TRBJ2-3; D remains unclear. Germline V CDR1 and CDR2: SGHVS, FQNEAQ. V lost 5 bases to trimming and J lost 2 bases, with 20 bases between them. CDR3 length: 17 residues. The CDR3 region is CASSPRRVWSYTDTQYF. The CDR3 coding sequence is TGTGCCAGCAGCCCACGGAGAGTTTGGAGCTACACAGATACGCAGTATTTT.

The chain has TRBV28 and TRBJ1-5; weak D call: TRBD1 (6 bases). Trimming left V 11 bases short and J 3 bases short, with 23 bases between. The germline gives CDR1 MDHEN, CDR2 SYDVKM. The CDR3 extends over 16 amino acids. CDR3 region: CAAIPRGHGNNQPQHF. In DNA, the CDR3 is TGTGCCGCGATTCCTCGGGGACACGGAAACAATCAGCCCCAGCATTTT.

The V call is TRBV9, the J call TRBJ1-2; D is uncertain. The CDR3 is made up of 14 amino acids. The V end was cut by 0 bases, the J end by 6 bases, with 12 bases between. Germline-derived CDR1 and CDR2 are SGDLS and YYNGEE. CDR3 DNA: TGTGCCAGCAGCGTAGGCAGACCGGCGAATGGCTACACCTTC. It codes for CASSVGRPANGYTF.

The gene calls are TRBV19 and TRBJ1-1; D is ambiguous. Trimming removed 6 bases at V and 7 bases at J, with 6 bases between. The CDR3 is 10 residues long. Germline CDR1 is LNHDA and CDR2 is SQIVND (reference sequence). The CDR3 loop is CASRAREAFF. In DNA form, the CDR3 reads TGTGCCAGTAGGGCCCGTGAAGCTTTCTTT.

J is TRBJ2-5 and V is TRBV5-5, with D possibly matching TRBD2 (6 bases). The CDR3 contains 14 residues. V was pared by 2 bases and J by 2 bases, with 10 bases between. Per germline, CDR1 SGHKS and CDR2 YYEKEE (reference sequence). CDR3 DNA sequence: TGTGCCAGCAGCTTCGCCGCGGGGCAAGAGACCCAGTACTTC. It yields the protein CASSFAAGQETQYF.

This sequence joins TRBV4-1 and TRBJ2-7; 7 bases map to TRBD1. The ends lost 4 bases at V and 4 bases at J; junction bases unmatched: 13. The CDR3 runs 16 residues. Germline CDR1 is MGHRA and CDR2 is YSYEKL. The CDR3 reads CASSPTIGTASYEQYF. The CDR3 DNA follows: TGCGCCAGCAGCCCTACAATAGGGACAGCTTCGTACGAGCAGTACTTC.

The chain employs TRBV6-7 and TRBJ2-1, with D possibly being TRBD1 or TRBD2 (5 bases each). TRBV6-7 is flagged as an ORF with uncertain function. Trimming cost V 0 bases and J 5 bases, with 8 bases left between them. The CDR3 is made up of 14 amino acids. This chain's CDR3 is CASSYSQEDNEQFF. In DNA form, the CDR3 reads TGTGCCAGCAGTTACTCACAGGAGGACAATGAGCAGTTCTTC.

The chain employs TRBV4-1 and TRBJ2-2; either TRBD1 or TRBD2 may fit D (6 bases each). Germline V lookup: CDR1 MGHRA, CDR2 YSYEKL. V was trimmed by 1 base and J by 2 bases, leaving 11 bases between them. This CDR3 is 16 amino acids long. CDR3: CASSQVSGANTGELFF. Here the CDR3 DNA reads TGCGCCAGCAGCCAAGTATCGGGGGCCAACACCGGGGAGCTGTTTTTT.

The V call is TRBV9, the J call TRBJ1-2; D may be TRBD1 (5 bases). Germline-derived CDR1 and CDR2 are SGDLS and YYNGEE. V lost 1 base and J lost 2, with 12 bases in between. The CDR3 length is 15 residues. Written as DNA, the CDR3 is TGTGCCAGCAGCGTAATGGGGGACTTGAACTATGGCTACACCTTC. Its protein product is CASSVMGDLNYGYTF. The full variable domain, with the rest looked up from reference TRBV9 and TRBJ1-2, is DSGVTQTPKHLITATGQRVTLRCSPRSGDLSVYWYQQSLDQGLQFLIQYYNGEERAKGNILERFSAQQFPDLHSELNLSSLELGDSALYFCASSVMGDLNYGYTFGSGTRLTVV.

The rearrangement links TRBV6-1 to TRBJ2-2; D ambiguous. The germline V gene encodes CDR1 MNHNS and CDR2 SASEGT. With 8 bases removed from V and 1 base from J, the gap between germline ends came to 8 bases. This CDR3 comprises 13 residues. CDR3 in DNA: TGTGCCAGCGGACCGCTGAACACCGGGGAGCTGTTTTTT. Its protein product is CASGPLNTGELFF.

The V gene is TRBV19, the J gene TRBJ1-6, with 7 bases that match TRBD1. V was clipped by 6 bases and J by 0 bases; unmatched bases: 11. The CDR3 spans 18 residues. Germline V gives CDR1 LNHDA, CDR2 SQIVND (reference sequence). The CDR3 DNA reads as TGTGCCAGTAGGCAGGGGACAGCTCGGAGCTCCTATAATTCACCCCTCCACTTT. This translates into CASRQGTARSSYNSPLHF. Full variable domain (remainder filled in from reference TRBV19 and TRBJ1-6): DGGITQSPKYLFRKEGQNVTLSCEQNLNHDAMYWYRQDPGQGLRLIYYSQIVNDFQKGDIAEGYSVSREKKESFPLTVTSAQKNPTAFYLCASRQGTARSSYNSPLHFGNGTRLTVT.

V usage is TRBV5-4 and J usage is TRBJ1-2; D uncertain. V was trimmed by 2 bases and J by 4 bases, leaving 3 bases between them. Per germline, CDR1 SGHNT and CDR2 YYREEE (reference sequence). CDR3 length: 11 amino acids. DNA for the CDR3: TGTGCCAGCAGCTTAGGCTATGGCTACACCTTC. It encodes CASSLGYGYTF.

The chain joins TRBV7-9 to TRBJ2-5; D is unclear. The CDR3 sequence is 13 residues long. CDR1 is SEHNR, CDR2 FQNEAQ, per germline (reference sequence). V lost 2 bases to trimming and J lost 5 bases, with 9 bases between them. The CDR3 region has the DNA TGTGCCAGCAGCTTATCTGGTGCGGAGACCCAGTACTTC. Residues: CASSLSGAETQYF. The full variable domain, completed using reference TRBV7-9 and TRBJ2-5, is DTGVSQNPRHKITKRGQNVTFRCDPISEHNRLYWYRQTLGQGPEFLTYFQNEAQLEKSRLLSDRFSAERPKGSFSTLEIQRTEQGDSAMYLCASSLSGAETQYFGPGTRLLVL.

This chain uses TRBV28 with TRBJ2-2; 7 nucleotides align to TRBD1. The CDR3 is 16 amino acids. Germline V lookup: CDR1 MDHEN, CDR2 SYDVKM. Trimming cost V 10 bases and J 6 bases; bases outside gene matches: 17. The CDR3 bases are TGTGCCACTAACCCTCCCGGGACAGTTGTTTCCGGGGAGCTGTTTTTT. This gives the protein CATNPPGTVVSGELFF.

The V call is TRBV30, the J call TRBJ1-1; D call uncertain. The CDR3 has 11 amino acids. Germline CDR1 is GTSNPN and CDR2 is SVGIG (reference sequence). Between the trimmed V and J ends, which lost 2 bases and 3 bases, there was a span of 4 bases. The CDR3 sequence is CAWSLDTEAFF. The DNA for the CDR3 is TGTGCCTGGAGTCTGGACACTGAAGCTTTCTTT.

In DNA, the CDR3 is TGTGCCTGGAGCCGGGGTGAGTACGAGCAGTACTTC. Amino acids: CAWSRGEYEQYF. The chain is built from TRBV30 and TRBJ2-7, with a tentative D call TRBD2 (5 bases). The CDR3 sequence is 12 residues long. Trimming took 3 bases from V and 4 from J, leaving 10 bases between them. Per the germline V gene, CDR1 is GTSNPN and CDR2 is SVGIG (reference sequence). The full variable domain, in which reference TRBV30 and TRBJ2-7 provide the parts outside the CDR3, is SQTIHQWPATLVQPVGSPLSLECTVEGTSNPNLYWYRQAAGRGLQLLFYSVGIGQISSEVPQNLSASRPQDRQFILSSKKLLLSDSGFYLCAWSRGEYEQYFGPGTRLTVT.

The chain employs TRBV2 and TRBJ2-2, with 7 bases matching TRBD2. This CDR3 spans 16 amino acids. Unmatched junction bases numbered 8, after V lost 7 bases and J lost 0 bases. Germline V gene lookup returns CDR1 SNHLY and CDR2 FYNNEI. The CDR3 spells CASTHGGIANTGELFF. DNA of the CDR3: TGTGCCAGCACTCACGGGGGGATCGCGAACACCGGGGAGCTGTTTTTT.

The chain couples TRBV7-9 to TRBJ2-3; D is undetermined. Per the germline V gene, CDR1 is SEHNR and CDR2 is FQNEAQ (reference sequence). V was pared by 1 base and J by 4 bases, with 3 bases between. The CDR3 is made up of 12 amino acids. CDR3 region: CASSLGADTQYF. The CDR3 nucleotides are TGTGCCAGCAGCTTAGGGGCAGATACGCAGTATTTT.

The gene calls are TRBV6-6 and TRBJ1-2, with D perhaps matching TRBD1 (5 bases). The CDR3 consists of 12 residues. Trimming cost V 3 bases and J 6 bases, with 8 bases left between them. The V gene's germline CDR1 is MNHNY and CDR2 SVGAGI (reference sequence). The CDR3 nucleotides read TGTGCCAGCAGTTATGGGGGGAATGGCTACACCTTC. Its protein product is CASSYGGNGYTF.

The chain is built from TRBV5-6 and TRBJ1-4; possible D gene TRBD1, 5 bases. CDR3 size: 16 residues. Trimming removed 0 bases at V and 5 bases at J, with 14 bases between. The germline V gene encodes CDR1 SGHDT and CDR2 YYEEEE. The CDR3 sequence: CASSLGMGDVNEKLFF. CDR3 nucleotides: TGTGCCAGCAGCTTGGGGATGGGGGACGTGAATGAAAAACTGTTTTTT.

The chain uses TRBV9 and TRBJ2-5; 9 bases are a match to TRBD2. The CDR3 covers 15 residues. Germline lookup yields CDR1 SGDLS and CDR2 YYNGEE. V lost 0 bases and J lost 6; bases outside the gene matches: 6. The CDR3 coding sequence is TGTGCCAGCAGCGTAGAAGGCGGGGGGGCCCAGACCCAGTACTTC. It specifies CASSVEGGGAQTQYF.

The chain employs TRBV5-1 and TRBJ1-5; no clear D. The V gene's germline CDR1 is SGHRS and CDR2 YFSETQ. V lost 1 base to trimming and J lost 3 bases, with 11 bases between them. The CDR3 has 15 residues. CDR3 nucleotides: TGCGCCAGCAGCTTGTCCGGCTTAACCAATCAGCCCCAGCATTTT. Protein sequence: CASSLSGLTNQPQHF.

This clone was seen a handful of times. This rearrangement joins TRBV5-6 to TRBJ1-1, with 7 bases that match TRBD1. Trimming removed 4 bases from V and 4 bases from J; junction bases left unmatched: 7. The CDR3 covers 14 residues. Germline CDR1 SGHDT, CDR2 YYEEEE. In DNA form, the CDR3 reads TGTGCCAGCAGCGGGGCAGGGGGAGGCACTGAAGCTTTCTTT. Amino acid sequence: CASSGAGGGTEAFF.

The CDR3 nucleotides are TGTGCCAGCTCACGGATAGACAGGGGGCGAACTGAAGCTTTCTTT. Its protein product is CASSRIDRGRTEAFF. The rearrangement joins TRBV18 to TRBJ1-1, with 10 positions matching TRBD1. CDR1 KGHSH and CDR2 LQKENI come from the germline V gene. The CDR3 has 15 residues. J was trimmed by 5 bases and V by 4 bases; bases with no gene match: 7.

The chain is built from TRBV7-6 and TRBJ1-1, with a possible D match to TRBD1 (5 bases). CDR1 and CDR2 (germline): SGHVS, FNYEAQ. V lost 3 bases and J lost 1, with 12 bases in between. The CDR3 runs to 15 residues. The DNA for the CDR3 is TGTGCCAGCAGCTTTCAAACGGGGGAGAACACTGAAGCTTTCTTT. Translation: CASSFQTGENTEAFF.

The V gene is TRBV7-9, the J gene TRBJ2-1, with 13 bases lining up with TRBD2. CDR3 length: 16 amino acids. Trimming at V came to 6 bases and at J to 8 bases, leaving 10 bases not matched to a gene. Germline values: CDR1 SEHNR, CDR2 FQNEAQ (reference sequence). The CDR3 is CASRRLLAGGRDEQFF. The DNA for the CDR3 is TGTGCCAGCAGAAGATTACTAGCGGGGGGGCGTGATGAGCAGTTCTTC.

The chain carries TRBV6-5 and TRBJ2-3; TRBD2 matches 12 bases. The CDR3 runs to 15 residues. Germline V gene lookup returns CDR1 MNHEY and CDR2 SVGAGI. The ends lost 6 bases at V and 6 bases at J; junction bases unmatched: 7. DNA for the CDR3: TGTGCCAGCAGCGCACTAGCGGGGGGCGGGGATACGCAGTATTTT. Translating it yields CASSALAGGGDTQYF.

The gene calls are TRBV15 and TRBJ1-3; no definite D call. The germline gives CDR1 LNHNV, CDR2 YYDKDF (reference sequence). The CDR3 has 15 amino acids. Trimming shortened V by 0 bases and J by 3 bases, and 9 bases separated the two germline ends. CDR3 residues: CATSRDTGYGNTIYF. The CDR3 region has the DNA TGTGCCACCAGCAGAGATACCGGGTATGGAAACACCATATATTTT.

The chain couples TRBV19 to TRBJ1-4; D uncertain. V was pared by 6 bases and J by 4 bases, with 9 bases between. CDR1 is LNHDA and CDR2 is SQIVND in the germline V gene (reference sequence). CDR3 length: 13 residues. CDR3 bases: TGTGCCAGTAGGAGGGATCTTAATGAAAAACTGTTTTTT. Its translation: CASRRDLNEKLFF. Supplemented by reference TRBV19 and TRBJ1-4, the full variable domain reads DGGITQSPKYLFRKEGQNVTLSCEQNLNHDAMYWYRQDPGQGLRLIYYSQIVNDFQKGDIAEGYSVSREKKESFPLTVTSAQKNPTAFYLCASRRDLNEKLFFGSGTQLSVL.

V and J are TRBV14 and TRBJ2-2, with TRBD1 identical over 7 bases. There are 16 residues in the CDR3. CDR1 and CDR2 from the germline V gene are SGHDN and FVKESK. Losses at the gene ends were 4 bases for V and 3 bases for J; bases not matched to a gene: 8. Written as DNA, the CDR3 is TGTGCCAGCAGCCGATACAGGGGAGCCGACACCGGGGAGCTGTTTTTT. It codes for CASSRYRGADTGELFF. Using reference TRBV14 and TRBJ2-2 for the parts outside the CDR3, the full variable domain is EAGVTQFPSHSVIEKGQTVTLRCDPISGHDNLYWYRRVMGKEIKFLLHFVKESKQDESGMPNNRFLAERTGGTYSTLKVQPAELEDSGVYFCASSRYRGADTGELFFGEGSRLTVL.

The rearrangement links TRBV6-5 to TRBJ1-1, with 7 bases identical to TRBD1. Germline V lookup: CDR1 MNHEY, CDR2 SVGAGI. This CDR3 contains 13 residues. J was trimmed by 8 bases and V by 8 bases; bases with no gene match: 11. The CDR3 sequence is CASSDRPSEEAFF. CDR3 nucleotide sequence: TGTGCCAGCTCGGACAGGCCGTCGGAAGAAGCTTTCTTT.